This passage covers 15 T cell receptor beta chains from one sample sequenced in a study of control samples from healthy donors and cancer patients (dated by TCRdb to 2020 to 2021). The library was built by means of the immunoSEQ multiplex PCR assay. What TCRdb holds here is the immuneACCESS table cut down to in-frame rearrangements. Part of the clones is not present; checked against another copy, under half of the missing clones reflect an unresolved V gene, and the others are unexplained. For this sample there are about 59,000 clones; 92% appear just once. 1.7% of the sample is in the top ten clones. Sequenced: PBMCs. The receptors were sampled from a man in his forties or fifties with colorectal cancer.

This sequence joins TRBV11-3 and TRBJ2-1; 7 bases match TRBD2. The CDR3 is 17 residues long. V was clipped by 2 bases and J by 5 bases; unmatched bases: 12. The germline gives CDR1 SGHNT, CDR2 YENEEA. The CDR3 DNA follows: TGTGCCAGCAGCTTAAACAGCGGGGCAAATATGAACAATGAGCAGTTCTTC. This codes for CASSLNSGANMNNEQFF.

The rearrangement links TRBV24-1 to TRBJ2-1, with 8 nucleotides matching TRBD1. V lost 3 bases and J lost 5; bases outside the gene matches: 5. This CDR3 comprises 15 residues. CDR1 and CDR2 from the germline V gene are KGHDR and SFDVKD. This chain's CDR3 is CATSDPGQDNNEQFF. As DNA, the CDR3 is TGTGCCACCAGTGATCCGGGACAGGATAACAATGAGCAGTTCTTC.

V usage is TRBV12-3 or TRBV12-4 and J usage is TRBJ2-3; D unresolved. The CDR3 consists of 13 residues. The germline V and J ends were trimmed by 6 bases and 7 bases, with 14 bases remaining between them. CDR3 amino acids: CASSRTPDHTQYF. CDR3 coding DNA: TGTGCCAGCAGCCGTACTCCCGACCATACGCAGTATTTT.

The CDR3 nucleotides are TGTGCCACCAGCATTATGGCGGGGGGCCGAGAGCAGTTCTTC. This gives the protein CATSIMAGGREQFF. The chain has TRBV15 and TRBJ2-1; 8 bases fit TRBD2. The CDR3 has 14 amino acids. V was pared by 4 bases and J by 10 bases, with 9 bases of the junction left unmatched. Germline CDR1 is LNHNV and CDR2 is YYDKDF (reference sequence).

This clone appeared a few times. The V call is TRBV4-3, the J call TRBJ1-3; D is unresolved. The CDR3 has 17 amino acids. The germline V and J ends were trimmed by 2 bases and 0 bases, with 14 bases remaining between them. Germline V gives CDR1 LGHNA, CDR2 YSLEER. CDR3 sequence: CASSQSAVGSSGNTIYF. CDR3 DNA: TGCGCCAGCAGCCAAAGTGCCGTAGGATCCTCTGGAAACACCATATATTTT.

This sequence joins TRBV29-1 and TRBJ2-5; weak D call: TRBD2 (5 bases). The CDR3 is made up of 10 amino acids. CDR1 and CDR2 from the germline V gene are SQVTM and ANQGSEA. Trimming took off 6 bases at V and 10 bases at J, with 12 bases between the two ends. CDR3 coding DNA: TGCAGCGTGAGGACGGCGGGCCAGTACTTC. It is translated as CSVRTAGQYF. Together with reference TRBV29-1 and TRBJ2-5, the CDR3 gives the full variable domain: SAVISQKPSRDICQRGTSLTIQCQVDSQVTMMFWYRQQPGQSLTLIATANQGSEATYESGFVIDKFPISRPNLTFSTLTVSNMSPEDSSIYLCSVRTAGQYFGPGTRLLVL.

This chain's CDR3 is CATSRVDRAGANVLTF. The CDR3 bases are TGTGCCACCAGCAGGGTAGACAGGGCTGGGGCCAACGTCCTGACTTTC. The J gene is TRBJ2-6, the V gene TRBV15; 7 nucleotides agree with TRBD1. There are 16 residues in the CDR3. CDR1 is LNHNV, CDR2 YYDKDF, per germline (reference sequence). Trimming took 3 bases from V and 2 from J; bases not matched to a gene: 4.

This chain links TRBV14 with TRBJ1-1; D gene unclear. Germline loops: CDR1 SGHDN, CDR2 FVKESK. The V gene lost 4 bases and the J gene lost 1 base, with 7 bases spanning the gap. The CDR3 is 13 amino acids. The CDR3 DNA reads TGTGCCAGCAGCCGGGGAGGGAACACTGAAGCTTTCTTT. The encoded protein is CASSRGGNTEAFF.

The rearrangement links TRBV5-8 to TRBJ2-3, with D unclear. The CDR3 is made up of 12 amino acids. Germline loops: CDR1 SGHTS, CDR2 YDEGEE. Trimming left V 4 bases short and J 11 bases short, with 14 bases between. The CDR3 DNA follows: TGTGCCAGCAGCCCCCGGAGAGTATTGCAGTATTTT. It encodes CASSPRRVLQYF.

This chain uses TRBV3-1 (or the pseudogene TRBV3-2) with TRBJ2-5; D call uncertain. The CDR3 runs 15 residues. CDR1 and CDR2 (germline): LGHDT, YNNKEL (reference sequence). V lost 0 bases, J lost 2 bases, and 10 bases lay in between. The DNA for the CDR3 is TGTGCCAGCAGCCAAGATCGGTCCGTGCAAGAGACCCAGTACTTC. This encodes CASSQDRSVQETQYF.

The chain links TRBV6-5 to TRBJ1-1; 7 nucleotides line up with TRBD1. Germline CDR1 and CDR2: MNHEY and SVGAGI. V lost 6 bases and J lost 0; bases outside the gene matches: 1. CDR3 size: 13 residues. CDR3 protein: CASRQGLNTEAFF. The DNA of the CDR3 is TGTGCCAGCAGACAGGGGTTGAACACTGAAGCTTTCTTT.

V is TRBV4-1 and J is TRBJ1-4; a weak D match, TRBD1 (6 bases). The CDR3 has 13 amino acids. The V and J ends lost 4 bases and 9 bases respectively, with 12 bases between them. Germline assignment: CDR1 MGHRA and CDR2 YSYEKL. The CDR3 loop reads CASSLRQDQKLFF. The CDR3 nucleotides are TGCGCCAGCAGCCTCCGACAGGATCAAAAACTGTTTTTT.

The rearrangement uses TRBV9 and TRBJ2-6, with D uncertain. The CDR3 consists of 14 residues. V gave up 1 base and J gave up 0 bases, with 2 bases separating them. CDR1 SGDLS and CDR2 YYNGEE come from the germline V gene. The CDR3 protein is CASSVSSGANVLTF. In nucleotides, the CDR3 is TGTGCCAGCAGCGTAAGCTCTGGGGCCAACGTCCTGACTTTC.

The chain joins TRBV18 to TRBJ1-2; D is undetermined. The CDR3 is 11 amino acids. V lost 6 bases and J lost 7, with 9 bases in between. CDR1 and CDR2 (germline): KGHSH, LQKENI. This chain's CDR3 is CASSEGFGYTF. The CDR3 nucleotides read TGTGCCAGCTCGGAGGGATTTGGCTACACCTTC.

The genes are TRBV3-1 (or the pseudogene TRBV3-2) and TRBJ2-1; D may match TRBD1 or TRBD2 (6 bases each). Looked up from germline, CDR1 is LGHDT and CDR2 is YNNKEL (reference sequence). This CDR3 spans 15 amino acids. Trimming pared 0 bases from V and 7 bases from J, leaving 13 bases between. This chain's CDR3 is CASSQDLGGRNEQFF. The CDR3, as DNA: TGTGCCAGCAGCCAAGATCTAGGGGGGCGGAATGAGCAGTTCTTC.